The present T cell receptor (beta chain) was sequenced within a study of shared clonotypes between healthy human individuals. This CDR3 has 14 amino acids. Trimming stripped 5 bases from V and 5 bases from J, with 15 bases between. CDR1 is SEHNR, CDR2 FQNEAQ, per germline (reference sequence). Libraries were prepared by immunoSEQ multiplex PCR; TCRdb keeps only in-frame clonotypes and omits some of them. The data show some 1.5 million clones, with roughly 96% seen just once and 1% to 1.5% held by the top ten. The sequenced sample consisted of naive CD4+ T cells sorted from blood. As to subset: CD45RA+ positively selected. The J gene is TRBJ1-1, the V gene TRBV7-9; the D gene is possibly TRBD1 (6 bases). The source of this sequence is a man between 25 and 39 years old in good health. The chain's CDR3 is CASSQAGAQTEAFF. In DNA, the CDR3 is TGTGCCAGCAGCCAGGCGGGGGCGCAAACTGAAGCTTTCTTT.